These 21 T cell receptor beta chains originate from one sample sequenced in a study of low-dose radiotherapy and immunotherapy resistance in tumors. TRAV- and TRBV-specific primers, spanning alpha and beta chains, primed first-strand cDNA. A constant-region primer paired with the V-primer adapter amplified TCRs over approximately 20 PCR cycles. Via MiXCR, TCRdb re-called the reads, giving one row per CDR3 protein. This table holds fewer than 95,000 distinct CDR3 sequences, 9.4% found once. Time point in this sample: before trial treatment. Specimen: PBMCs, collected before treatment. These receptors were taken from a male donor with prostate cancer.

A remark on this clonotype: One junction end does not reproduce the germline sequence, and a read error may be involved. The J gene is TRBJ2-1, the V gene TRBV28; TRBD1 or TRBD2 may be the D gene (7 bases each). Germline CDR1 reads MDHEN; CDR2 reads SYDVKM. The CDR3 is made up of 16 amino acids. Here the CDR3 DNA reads TGTGCCAGCAGTGAACAGGGGCGCGGGAGCAAATGTGAGCTGTTCTTC. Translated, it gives CASSEQGRGSKCELFF.

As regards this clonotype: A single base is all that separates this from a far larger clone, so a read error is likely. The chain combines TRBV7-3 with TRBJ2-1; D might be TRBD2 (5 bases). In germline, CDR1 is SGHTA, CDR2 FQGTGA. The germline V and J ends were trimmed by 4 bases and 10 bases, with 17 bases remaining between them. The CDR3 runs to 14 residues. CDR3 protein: CASSSVGSTGEQFF. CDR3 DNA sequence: TGTGCCAGCAGCTCCGTCGGGTCTACGGGAGAGCAGTTCTTC.

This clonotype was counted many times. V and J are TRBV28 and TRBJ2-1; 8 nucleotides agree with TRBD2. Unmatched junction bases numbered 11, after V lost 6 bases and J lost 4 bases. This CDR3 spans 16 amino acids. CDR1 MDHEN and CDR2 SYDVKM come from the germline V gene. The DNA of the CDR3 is TGTGCCAGCAGGTCCGGAAGCGGGAGTTTTTACAATGAGCAGTTCTTC. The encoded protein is CASRSGSGSFYNEQFF.

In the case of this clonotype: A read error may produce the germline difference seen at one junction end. As DNA, the CDR3 is TGTGTCATCACAAGACCTATTTCCTACAAGCAGTACTTC. It yields the protein CVITRPISYKQYF. J is TRBJ2-7 and V is TRBV28; no firm D call. The CDR3 covers 13 residues. Germline V gene data show CDR1 as MDHEN and CDR2 as SYDVKM. Filled out from reference TRBV28 and TRBJ2-7, the complete variable domain reads DVKVTQSSRYLVKRTGEKVFLECVQDMDHENMFWYRQDPGLGLRLIYFSYDVKMKEKGDIPEGYSVSREKKERFSLILESASTNQTSMYLCVITRPISYKQYFGPGTRLTVT.

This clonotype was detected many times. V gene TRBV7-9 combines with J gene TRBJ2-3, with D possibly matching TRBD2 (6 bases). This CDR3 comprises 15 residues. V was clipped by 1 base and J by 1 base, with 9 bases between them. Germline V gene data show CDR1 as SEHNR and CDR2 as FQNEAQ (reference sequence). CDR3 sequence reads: CASSLGQRGTDTQYF. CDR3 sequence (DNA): TGTGCCAGCAGCTTAGGCCAGCGGGGCACAGATACGCAGTATTTT.

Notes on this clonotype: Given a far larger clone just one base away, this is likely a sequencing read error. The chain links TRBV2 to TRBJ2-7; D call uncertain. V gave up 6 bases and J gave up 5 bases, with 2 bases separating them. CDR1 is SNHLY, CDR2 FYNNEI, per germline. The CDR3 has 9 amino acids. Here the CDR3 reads CASSHEQYF. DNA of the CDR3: TGTGCCAGCAGCCACGAGCAGTACTTC. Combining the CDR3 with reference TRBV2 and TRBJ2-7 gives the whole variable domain EPEVTQTPSHQVTQMGQEVILRCVPISNHLYFYWYRQILGQKVEFLVSFYNNEISEKSEIFDDQFSVERPDGSNFTLKIRSTKLEDSAMYFCASSHEQYFGPGTRLTVT.

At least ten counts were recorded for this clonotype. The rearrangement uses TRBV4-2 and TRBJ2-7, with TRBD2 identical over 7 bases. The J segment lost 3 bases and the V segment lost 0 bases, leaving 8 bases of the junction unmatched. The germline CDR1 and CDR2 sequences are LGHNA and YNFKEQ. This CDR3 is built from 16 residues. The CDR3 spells CASSQDLLADYYEQYF. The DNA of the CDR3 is TGTGCCAGCAGCCAAGATCTGCTAGCGGATTACTACGAGCAGTACTTC.

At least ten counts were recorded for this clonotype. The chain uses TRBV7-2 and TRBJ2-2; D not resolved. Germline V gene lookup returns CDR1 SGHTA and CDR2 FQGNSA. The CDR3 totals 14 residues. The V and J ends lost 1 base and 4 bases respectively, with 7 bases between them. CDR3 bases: TGTGCCAGCAGCTTAGTAAGGATCACCGGGGAGCTGTTTTTT. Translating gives CASSLVRITGELFF.

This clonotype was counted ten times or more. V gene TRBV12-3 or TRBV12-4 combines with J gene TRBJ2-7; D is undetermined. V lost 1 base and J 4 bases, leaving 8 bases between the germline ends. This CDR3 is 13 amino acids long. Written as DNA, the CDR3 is TGTGCCAGCAGTTTAGTCCCTGAGTACGAGCAGTACTTC. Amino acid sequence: CASSLVPEYEQYF.

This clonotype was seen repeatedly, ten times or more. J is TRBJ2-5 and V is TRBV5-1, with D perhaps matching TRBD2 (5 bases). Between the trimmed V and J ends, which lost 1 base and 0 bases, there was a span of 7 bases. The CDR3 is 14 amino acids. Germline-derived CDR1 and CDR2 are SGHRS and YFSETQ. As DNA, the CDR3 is TGCGCCAGCAGCTTGTGGGGAGACCAAGAGACCCAGTACTTC. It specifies CASSLWGDQETQYF.

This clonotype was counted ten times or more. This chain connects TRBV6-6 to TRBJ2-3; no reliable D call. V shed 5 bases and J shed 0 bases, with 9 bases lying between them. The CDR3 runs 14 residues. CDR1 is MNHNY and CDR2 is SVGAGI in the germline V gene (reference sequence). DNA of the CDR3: TGTGCCAGCAGTCGCTTCACTAGCACAGATACGCAGTATTTT. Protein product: CASSRFTSTDTQYF.

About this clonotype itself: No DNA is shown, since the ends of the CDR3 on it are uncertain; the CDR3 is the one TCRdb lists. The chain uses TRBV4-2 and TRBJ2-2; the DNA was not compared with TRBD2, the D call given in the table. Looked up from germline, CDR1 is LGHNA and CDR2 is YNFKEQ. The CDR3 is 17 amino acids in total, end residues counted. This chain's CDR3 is CAGGAYSGTNTGELFFF.

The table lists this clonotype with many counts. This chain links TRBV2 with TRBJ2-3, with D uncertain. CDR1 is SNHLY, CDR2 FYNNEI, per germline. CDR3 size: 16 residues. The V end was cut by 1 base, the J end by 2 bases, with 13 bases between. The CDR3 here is CASSEGLVRVTDTQYF. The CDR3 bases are TGTGCCAGCAGTGAAGGGCTAGTCAGAGTCACAGATACGCAGTATTTT.

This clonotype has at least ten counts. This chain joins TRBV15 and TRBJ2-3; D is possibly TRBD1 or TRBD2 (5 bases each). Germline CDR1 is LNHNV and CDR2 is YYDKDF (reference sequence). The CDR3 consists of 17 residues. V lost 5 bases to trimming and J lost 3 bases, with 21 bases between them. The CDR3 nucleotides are TGTGCCACCAGCTCCCGAGCAGAGACGGGGCGAACAGATACGCAGTATTTT. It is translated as CATSSRAETGRTDTQYF.

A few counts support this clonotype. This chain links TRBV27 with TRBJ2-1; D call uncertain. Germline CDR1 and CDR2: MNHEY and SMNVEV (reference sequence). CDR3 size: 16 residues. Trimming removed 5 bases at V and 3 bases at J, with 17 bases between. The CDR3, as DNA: TGTGCCAGCAGTCCCCCCCTGGGCGCCCGCTACAATGAGCAGTTCTTC. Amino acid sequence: CASSPPLGARYNEQFF.

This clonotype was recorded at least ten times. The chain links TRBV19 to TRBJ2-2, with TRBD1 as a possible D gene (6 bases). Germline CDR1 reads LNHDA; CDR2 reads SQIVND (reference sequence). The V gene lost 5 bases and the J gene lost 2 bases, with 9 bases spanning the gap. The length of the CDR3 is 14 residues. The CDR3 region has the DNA TGTGCCAGTAGTGTACAGGGTAACACCGGGGAGCTGTTTTTT. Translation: CASSVQGNTGELFF.

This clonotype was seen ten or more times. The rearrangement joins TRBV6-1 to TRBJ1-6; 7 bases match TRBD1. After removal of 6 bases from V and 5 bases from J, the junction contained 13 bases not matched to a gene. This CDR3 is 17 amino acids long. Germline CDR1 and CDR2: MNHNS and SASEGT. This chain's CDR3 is CASRAYRGGPDNSPLHF. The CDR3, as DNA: TGTGCCAGCAGGGCCTACAGGGGAGGGCCAGATAATTCACCCCTCCACTTT.

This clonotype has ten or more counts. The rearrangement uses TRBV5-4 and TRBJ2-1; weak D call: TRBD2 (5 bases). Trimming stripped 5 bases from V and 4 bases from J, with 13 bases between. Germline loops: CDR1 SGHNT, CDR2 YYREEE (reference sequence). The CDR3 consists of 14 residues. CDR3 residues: CASSWGVDYNEQFF. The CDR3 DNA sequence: TGTGCCAGCAGTTGGGGAGTCGATTACAATGAGCAGTTCTTC.

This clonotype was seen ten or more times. The CDR3 region is CASSLSENSYEQYF. In DNA form, the CDR3 reads TGTGCCAGCAGTCTGTCTGAGAACTCCTACGAGCAGTACTTC. The V and J genes are TRBV6-5 and TRBJ2-7; D is ambiguous. V was cut by 5 bases and J by 0 bases, with 11 bases left in between. From germline, CDR1 is MNHEY and CDR2 SVGAGI. This CDR3 comprises 14 residues.

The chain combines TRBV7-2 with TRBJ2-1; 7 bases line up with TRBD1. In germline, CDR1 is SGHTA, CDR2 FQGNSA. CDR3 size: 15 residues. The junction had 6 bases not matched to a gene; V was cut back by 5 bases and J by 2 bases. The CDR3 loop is CASSLRQGPYNEQFF. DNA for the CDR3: TGTGCCAGCAGCCTTAGACAGGGACCCTACAATGAGCAGTTCTTC.

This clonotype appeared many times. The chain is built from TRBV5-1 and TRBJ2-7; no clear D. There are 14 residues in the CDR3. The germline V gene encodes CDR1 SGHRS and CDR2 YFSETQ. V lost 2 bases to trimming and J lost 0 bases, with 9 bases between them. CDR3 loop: CASSFPGSSYEQYF. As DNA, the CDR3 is TGCGCCAGCAGCTTCCCTGGGTCCTCCTACGAGCAGTACTTC.